This record concerns one T cell receptor (beta chain) sequence. Original methodology: Using reference gene primer amplification, nucleated cell counts were estimated. Sequenced by immunoSEQ multiplex PCR; TCRdb stores in-frame clones only, minus some. V and J calls and clone size are as listed in that table; D and trimming were resolved from the DNA. The sample contains 190,000 or so clones, about 88% of which appear only once. The sample comes from a study of blood T cell repertoires in COVID-19. Study details: The samples span acute and convalescent COVID-19 from the United States, Italy and Spain. T cells, B-cell-depleted T cells, or PBMCs provided the cDNA or gDNA that served as material.

This CDR3 is 13 amino acids long. Looked up from germline, CDR1 is MNHEY and CDR2 is SVGAGI. Trimming took 6 bases from V and 6 from J, leaving 14 bases between them. This sequence joins TRBV6-5 and TRBJ1-2; D is unresolved. The sequenced material came from peripheral blood. This sequence originates from a woman under 40 with active or convalescent COVID-19. The CDR3: CASSRGPKNGYTF. The CDR3 DNA is TGTGCCAGCAGCCGAGGCCCCAAGAATGGCTACACCTTC.